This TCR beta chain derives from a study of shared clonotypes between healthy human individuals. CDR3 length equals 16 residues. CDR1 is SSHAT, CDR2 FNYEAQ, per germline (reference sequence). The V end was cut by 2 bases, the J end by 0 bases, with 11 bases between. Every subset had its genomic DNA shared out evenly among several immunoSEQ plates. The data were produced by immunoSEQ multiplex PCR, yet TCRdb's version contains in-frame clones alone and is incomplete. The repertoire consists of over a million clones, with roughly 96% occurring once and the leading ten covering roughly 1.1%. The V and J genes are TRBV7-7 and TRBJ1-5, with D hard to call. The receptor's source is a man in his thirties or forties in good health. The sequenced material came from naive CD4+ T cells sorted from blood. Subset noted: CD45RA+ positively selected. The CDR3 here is CASSLWDDTSNQPQHF. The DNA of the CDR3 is TGTGCCAGCAGCTTATGGGATGACACTAGCAATCAGCCCCAGCATTTT.